Listed here are 25 T cell receptor beta chains from one sample, sequenced in a study of cytomegalovirus exposure and HLA in healthy donors. It was with 60 Vbeta and 13 Jbeta primers that the PCR ran. Measured with immunoSEQ multiplex PCR; TCRdb has only the in-frame clones, and not every one. The sample carries 150,000 or so clones, 70% to 80% recorded once. The material sequenced was PBMCs. The receptor set was obtained from a man aged 18 to 35 in good health and CMV-seropositive.

The V and J genes are TRBV6-5 and TRBJ2-1, with TRBD2 matching over 7 bases. The CDR3 totals 15 residues. CDR1 and CDR2 (germline): MNHEY, SVGAGI. Trimming at V came to 0 bases and at J to 6 bases, leaving 5 bases not matched to a gene. In DNA, the CDR3 is TGTGCCAGCAGTTACTCTCGGGGGAGGGGCAATGAGCAGTTCTTC. Amino acid sequence: CASSYSRGRGNEQFF.

The CDR3, as DNA: TGTGCCAGCAGCGTAGTAGAGGACACTGAAGCTTTCTTT. Amino acid sequence: CASSVVEDTEAFF. The chain joins TRBV9 to TRBJ1-1, with D unresolved. The CDR3 is 13 residues long. Germline values: CDR1 SGDLS, CDR2 YYNGEE. V was shortened by 0 bases and J by 3 bases, with 6 bases between the two germline ends.

The gene calls are TRBV6-5 and TRBJ1-3; the D is unclear. The germline gives CDR1 MNHEY, CDR2 SVGAGI. V was clipped by 0 bases and J by 1 base, with 7 bases between them. This CDR3 has 15 residues. CDR3 DNA sequence: TGTGCCAGCAGTTACTCGAGAGGATCTGGAAACACCATATATTTT. Translating gives CASSYSRGSGNTIYF.

The chain employs TRBV14 and TRBJ2-7; 11 nucleotides line up with TRBD1. Germline V gene sequence: CDR1 SGHDN, CDR2 FVKESK. This CDR3 has 16 residues. J was trimmed by 7 bases and V by 2 bases; bases with no gene match: 10. CDR3 region: CASSQTSGTGGREQYF. The CDR3 DNA reads as TGTGCCAGCAGCCAAACCTCCGGGACAGGGGGTCGTGAGCAGTACTTC.

The chain has TRBV29-1 and TRBJ2-5; D is ambiguous. The CDR3 length is 12 residues. Trimming shortened V by 3 bases and J by 0 bases, and 5 bases separated the two germline ends. Germline V gene data show CDR1 as SQVTM and CDR2 as ANQGSEA. CDR3: CSVDNYQETQYF. The CDR3 DNA is TGCAGCGTTGACAATTACCAAGAGACCCAGTACTTC.

J is TRBJ2-4 and V is TRBV14, with D perhaps TRBD1 (6 bases). Trimming removed 2 bases from V and 9 bases from J, with 17 bases in between. Germline-derived CDR1 and CDR2 are SGHDN and FVKESK. The CDR3 runs 15 residues. CDR3 sequence: CASSQIHGEGGIQYF. Written as DNA, the CDR3 is TGTGCCAGCAGCCAAATACACGGGGAAGGGGGCATTCAGTACTTC.

The chain is built from TRBV27 and TRBJ1-2; D unclear. Between the trimmed V and J ends, which lost 6 bases and 5 bases, there was a span of 25 bases. This CDR3 is built from 17 residues. CDR1 MNHEY and CDR2 SMNVEV come from the germline V gene (reference sequence). The CDR3, as DNA: TGTGCCAGCAGCCCCCTCGAGGGAGTTAAAAAACTGTATGGCTACACCTTC. Translated: CASSPLEGVKKLYGYTF.

This clone was seen a single time. The chain combines TRBV18 with TRBJ2-5; 11 bases are shared with TRBD1. CDR3 length: 19 residues. V lost 3 bases and J lost 5; bases outside the gene matches: 17. Germline V gene lookup returns CDR1 KGHSH and CDR2 LQKENI. CDR3 residues: CASSPPRDRGIYDSETQYF. The CDR3 DNA reads as TGTGCCAGCTCACCCCCCCGGGACAGGGGGATCTACGACTCCGAGACCCAGTACTTC.

The V gene is TRBV27, the J gene TRBJ2-2; D perhaps matches TRBD2 (6 bases). This CDR3 is built from 14 residues. V shed 5 bases and J shed 2 bases, with 9 bases lying between them. Germline CDR1 and CDR2: MNHEY and SMNVEV (reference sequence). The CDR3 DNA follows: TGTGCCAGCAGTCCCGGGACTAACACCGGGGAGCTGTTTTTT. It specifies CASSPGTNTGELFF.

V usage is TRBV5-6 and J usage is TRBJ1-1; possible D gene TRBD1, 5 bases. This CDR3 contains 14 residues. The germline CDR1 and CDR2 sequences are SGHDT and YYEEEE. Trimming stripped 0 bases from V and 10 bases from J, with 16 bases between. The CDR3, as DNA: TGTGCCAGCAGCTTGGGGCAGGGCTATGACTTAGCTTTCTTT. Residues: CASSLGQGYDLAFF. Full variable domain (missing parts from reference TRBV5-6 and TRBJ1-1): DAGVTQSPTHLIKTRGQQVTLRCSPKSGHDTVSWYQQALGQGPQFIFQYYEEEERQRGNFPDRFSGHQFPNYSSELNVNALLLGDSALYLCASSLGQGYDLAFFGQGTRLTVV.

The chain is built from TRBV5-8 and TRBJ2-3; 7 positions match TRBD2. V dropped 5 bases and J dropped 3; count of bases not matched to a gene: 15. There are 17 residues in the CDR3. In germline, CDR1 is SGHTS, CDR2 YDEGEE. Written as DNA, the CDR3 is TGTGCCAGCAGACGGACCCTTGGCGGAGCGGGGACAGATACGCAGTATTTT. Encoded protein: CASRRTLGGAGTDTQYF.

This chain joins TRBV7-9 and TRBJ1-5, with D uncertain. Per the germline V gene, CDR1 is SEHNR and CDR2 is FQNEAQ (reference sequence). V lost 5 bases and J lost 2, with 10 bases in between. The CDR3 runs 14 residues. The CDR3 coding sequence is TGTGCCAGCAGCGGAGGTGGGGGCAATCAGCCCCAGCATTTT. Translation gives CASSGGGGNQPQHF. The variable domain in full, completed from reference TRBV7-9 and TRBJ1-5, reads DTGVSQNPRHKITKRGQNVTFRCDPISEHNRLYWYRQTLGQGPEFLTYFQNEAQLEKSRLLSDRFSAERPKGSFSTLEIQRTEQGDSAMYLCASSGGGGNQPQHFGDGTRLSIL.

The gene calls are TRBV9 and TRBJ2-1, with D perhaps matching TRBD1 (6 bases). Trimming shortened V by 0 bases and J by 9 bases, and 13 bases separated the two germline ends. CDR1 and CDR2 (germline): SGDLS, YYNGEE. The CDR3 totals 14 residues. The CDR3 nucleotides read TGTGCCAGCAGCGTAGCTACAGGGTCGCCTGAGCAGTTCTTC. The encoded protein is CASSVATGSPEQFF.

This clone was observed a handful of times. The V and J genes are TRBV6-6 and TRBJ1-1; the D is unclear. This CDR3 has 12 residues. Germline V gene data show CDR1 as MNHNY and CDR2 as SVGAGI (reference sequence). V lost 6 bases and J 6 bases, leaving 11 bases between the germline ends. This CDR3 reads CASSPSRAEAFF. For the CDR3, the DNA is TGTGCCAGCAGCCCCTCCCGGGCTGAAGCTTTCTTT.

CDR3: CASSQDRGLAGGPVYEQYF. The DNA of the CDR3 is TGCGCCAGCAGCCAAGATAGGGGACTAGCGGGAGGGCCAGTATACGAGCAGTACTTC. The chain joins TRBV4-3 to TRBJ2-7; 16 positions agree with TRBD2. The germline gives CDR1 LGHNA, CDR2 YSLEER. The CDR3 has 19 amino acids. Trimming took 0 bases from V and 4 from J; bases not matched to a gene: 9.

CDR3 region: CASSLGRVGGPYNEQFF. The CDR3, as DNA: TGTGCCAGCAGCTTAGGGCGAGTGGGGGGGCCCTACAATGAGCAGTTCTTC. The chain recombines TRBV13 with TRBJ2-1, with D perhaps matching TRBD2 (7 bases). Germline V gene lookup returns CDR1 PRHDT and CDR2 FYEKMQ (reference sequence). Trimming took 0 bases from V and 2 from J, leaving 14 bases between them. The CDR3 has 17 amino acids.

The CDR3 reads CASSNAGGTQETQYF. DNA of the CDR3: TGTGCCAGCAGTAACGCTGGGGGGACCCAAGAGACCCAGTACTTC. The V gene is TRBV6-1, the J gene TRBJ2-5, with D perhaps TRBD2 (6 bases). The CDR3 consists of 15 residues. Germline V gives CDR1 MNHNS, CDR2 SASEGT. V was shortened by 5 bases and J by 1 base, with 14 bases between the two germline ends.

The V and J genes are TRBV19 and TRBJ1-5; D is unclear. Trimming pared 7 bases from V and 7 bases from J, leaving 14 bases between. The CDR3 is 13 residues long. The V gene's germline CDR1 is LNHDA and CDR2 SQIVND (reference sequence). The DNA of the CDR3 is TGTGCCAGTACGGGGTTGGGTGGACAGCCCCAGCATTTT. Amino acids: CASTGLGGQPQHF. Filled out from reference TRBV19 and TRBJ1-5, the complete variable domain reads DGGITQSPKYLFRKEGQNVTLSCEQNLNHDAMYWYRQDPGQGLRLIYYSQIVNDFQKGDIAEGYSVSREKKESFPLTVTSAQKNPTAFYLCASTGLGGQPQHFGDGTRLSIL.

This clone was observed a handful of times. The V and J genes are TRBV5-4 and TRBJ1-2, with D hard to call. The CDR3 sequence is 16 residues long. Germline CDR1 is SGHNT and CDR2 is YYREEE (reference sequence). Trimming removed 4 bases at V and 7 bases at J, with 23 bases between. CDR3 amino acids: CASSPTPDGKAGGYTF. CDR3 in DNA: TGTGCCAGCAGCCCTACCCCGGACGGGAAGGCGGGTGGCTACACCTTC. Together with reference TRBV5-4 and TRBJ1-2, the CDR3 gives the full variable domain: ETGVTQSPTHLIKTRGQQVTLRCSSQSGHNTVSWYQQALGQGPQFIFQYYREEENGRGNFPPRFSGLQFPNYSSELNVNALELDDSALYLCASSPTPDGKAGGYTFGSGTRLTVV.

This clone was detected once. The chain uses TRBV5-1 and TRBJ2-5; the match to TRBD2 covers 9 bases. The CDR3 is 17 residues long. Germline CDR1 reads SGHRS; CDR2 reads YFSETQ. Germline trimming cut 4 bases from V and 2 bases from J; bases unmatched to any gene: 12. The CDR3 protein is CASSLLLTSGTQETQYF. DNA for the CDR3: TGCGCCAGCAGCCTACTGTTGACTAGCGGAACGCAAGAGACCCAGTACTTC.

The chain joins TRBV9 to TRBJ2-5; a possible D gene is TRBD2 (7 bases). Trimming took off 0 bases at V and 4 bases at J, with 13 bases between the two ends. This CDR3 has 15 residues. Germline loops: CDR1 SGDLS, CDR2 YYNGEE. The CDR3 loop reads CASSVVGGAPETQYF. The CDR3, as DNA: TGTGCCAGCAGCGTAGTTGGGGGGGCCCCAGAGACCCAGTACTTC. Supplemented by reference TRBV9 and TRBJ2-5, the full variable domain reads DSGVTQTPKHLITATGQRVTLRCSPRSGDLSVYWYQQSLDQGLQFLIQYYNGEERAKGNILERFSAQQFPDLHSELNLSSLELGDSALYFCASSVVGGAPETQYFGPGTRLLVL.

This clone was found a few times. Additional DNA sequences in this sample encode the identical CDR3. V and J are TRBV9 and TRBJ1-3, with unresolved D. Germline V gene lookup returns CDR1 SGDLS and CDR2 YYNGEE. Trimming removed 0 bases at V and 0 bases at J, with 7 bases between. The CDR3 is 15 amino acids. The CDR3 nucleotides read TGTGCCAGCAGCGTAGTACCGGGCTCTGGAAACACCATATATTTT. It codes for CASSVVPGSGNTIYF. The variable domain in full, completed from reference TRBV9 and TRBJ1-3, reads DSGVTQTPKHLITATGQRVTLRCSPRSGDLSVYWYQQSLDQGLQFLIQYYNGEERAKGNILERFSAQQFPDLHSELNLSSLELGDSALYFCASSVVPGSGNTIYFGEGSWLTVV.

This clone was found once. V is TRBV10-3 and J is TRBJ2-7; 7 bases align to TRBD1. Germline CDR1 reads ENHRY; CDR2 reads SYGVKD. The ends lost 3 bases at V and 1 base at J; junction bases unmatched: 9. The CDR3 runs to 16 residues. The CDR3 DNA is TGTGCCATCAGTGACTACTGGACAGGCGGGTCCTACGAGCAGTACTTC. Protein sequence: CAISDYWTGGSYEQYF.

This chain links TRBV5-1 with TRBJ2-2; 12 positions match TRBD2. V gave up 4 bases and J gave up 6 bases; unmatched junction bases: 4. This CDR3 comprises 15 residues. CDR1 is SGHRS, CDR2 YFSETQ, per germline. CDR3 residues: CASSPLAGGPGELFF. CDR3 nucleotides: TGCGCCAGCAGCCCACTAGCGGGAGGTCCCGGGGAGCTGTTTTTT.

This clone was seen only a few times. The chain combines TRBV7-3 with TRBJ2-1; D perhaps matches TRBD2 (6 bases). The V gene's germline CDR1 is SGHTA and CDR2 FQGTGA. V lost 4 bases, J lost 2 bases, and 15 bases lay in between. CDR3 length: 16 residues. The CDR3 nucleotides are TGTGCCAGCAGCTCCACCCCGGAGGGGCCCTACAATGAGCAGTTCTTC. Amino acid sequence: CASSSTPEGPYNEQFF.